The T cell receptor beta chain described here comes from a study of breast tumors, draining lymph nodes, adjacent tissues. The CDR3 is made up of 14 amino acids. The V end lost 4 bases, the J end lost 1 base, and 9 bases lay between the germline ends. The V gene's germline CDR1 is LGHNA and CDR2 YSLEER. A single record per CDR3 protein comes from TCRdb applying MiXCR to the multiplex PCR reads. The sample consists of fewer than 20,000 distinct CDR3 sequences, 45% of them appearing once. Concerning this clonotype itself: Antigen specificity is unknown.

Study conclusions and caveats: Data fit most tumor T cells coming from lymph node, expanding in tumor. Tumor TCR diversity was below lymph nodes but above nontumor tissue. That most tumor T cells come from lymph nodes remained unproven.

Sequences were obtained from tumor-adjacent breast tissue. This TCR was recovered from a female donor with breast cancer. Some clones in this sample may be carry-over from other donors' samples. V is TRBV4-3 and J is TRBJ2-3; D remains ambiguous. The CDR3 loop is CASSLNQGTDTQYF. The CDR3 DNA is TGCGCCAGCAGCCTCAATCAGGGCACAGATACGCAGTATTTT.